The source of this T cell receptor beta chain is a study of blood T cell repertoires in COVID-19. TCRdb's copy holds only in-frame clones and misses some; the assay was immunoSEQ multiplex PCR. The table includes roughly 300,000 clones, 75% to 85% detected once. Germline values: CDR1 MGHRA, CDR2 YSYEKL. Trimming took 4 bases from V and 9 from J; bases not matched to a gene: 7. This CDR3 comprises 14 residues. The TCR was taken from a human donor in a cohort sampled during active COVID-19. V gene TRBV4-1 combines with J gene TRBJ2-2, with 8 bases lining up with TRBD1. The material sequenced was peripheral blood. CDR3 residues: CASSRTGSGRELFF. CDR3 bases: TGCGCCAGCAGCCGGACAGGGTCGGGTCGGGAGCTGTTTTTT.